The 28 T cell receptor beta chains below all came from one sample that was sequenced in a study of CD4+ T cells in melanoma. Clones were sequenced by immunoSEQ multiplex PCR, and TCRdb holds only the in-frame ones, with some missing. The table lists 5,500 to 7,500 clones, more than 65% of them singletons. Sequenced: cells from a culture (not recorded whether cultured in vitro). Source of these receptors: a human donor with melanoma.

This clone counts as medium-sized. The genes are TRBV4-1 and TRBJ1-5, with D unclear. The CDR3 sequence is 15 residues long. CDR1 is MGHRA, CDR2 YSYEKL, per germline. Between the trimmed V and J ends, which lost 0 bases and 2 bases, there was a span of 8 bases. The CDR3 region has the DNA TGCGCCAGCAGCCAAGAGGCGCCGGGCAATCAGCCCCAGCATTTT. Translating it yields CASSQEAPGNQPQHF.

The chain uses TRBV6-6 and TRBJ1-3; D may be TRBD1 (6 bases). Trimming shortened V by 6 bases and J by 16 bases, and 25 bases separated the two germline ends. This CDR3 has 14 amino acids. Germline CDR1 MNHNY, CDR2 SVGAGI (reference sequence). In nucleotides, the CDR3 is TGTGCCAGCAGCCCGATAGGGTTTGGGGGCCCCTATTATTTT. It translates to CASSPIGFGGPYYF.

This clone was seen a handful of times. The V gene is TRBV2, the J gene TRBJ1-2, with D perhaps matching TRBD1 (6 bases). Germline V CDR1 and CDR2: SNHLY, FYNNEI. The CDR3 has 14 amino acids. V shed 5 bases and J shed 0 bases, with 10 bases lying between them. DNA of the CDR3: TGTGCCAGCAGTCAACAGGGCGCTAACTATGGCTACACCTTC. Encoded protein: CASSQQGANYGYTF. The whole variable domain, filled in from reference TRBV2 and TRBJ1-2, reads EPEVTQTPSHQVTQMGQEVILRCVPISNHLYFYWYRQILGQKVEFLVSFYNNEISEKSEIFDDQFSVERPDGSNFTLKIRSTKLEDSAMYFCASSQQGANYGYTFGSGTRLTVV.

Concerning this clone: One junction end disagrees with the germline gene, perhaps due to a read error. This chain uses TRBV7-7 with TRBJ2-2; 7 bases are shared with TRBD2. CDR1 and CDR2 (germline): SSHAT, FNYEAQ (reference sequence). This CDR3 has 14 amino acids. CDR3 in DNA: TGTGCTAGCAGCTTAAGCGGGATCACCGGGGAGCTGTTTTTT. This translates into CASSLSGITGELFF.

The chain has TRBV5-1 and TRBJ2-7; 8 bases agree with TRBD1. V gave up 4 bases and J gave up 8 bases; unmatched junction bases: 14. The CDR3 totals 15 residues. The germline gives CDR1 SGHRS, CDR2 YFSETQ. CDR3 sequence: CASSDPGTGVFKQYF. CDR3 in DNA: TGCGCCAGCAGCGACCCCGGGACAGGAGTCTTCAAGCAGTACTTC.

The chain is built from TRBV27 and TRBJ2-5; D may be TRBD2 (7 bases). The CDR3 runs to 14 residues. Trimming shortened V by 5 bases and J by 5 bases, and 15 bases separated the two germline ends. CDR1 and CDR2 (germline): MNHEY, SMNVEV (reference sequence). The CDR3 here is CASSVGGGRETQYF. For the CDR3, the DNA is TGTGCCAGCAGTGTAGGGGGGGGCAGGGAGACCCAGTACTTC.

The chain links TRBV5-6 to TRBJ2-1, with D possibly called TRBD1 or TRBD2 (7 bases each). CDR1 SGHDT and CDR2 YYEEEE come from the germline V gene. V was trimmed by 0 bases and J by 8 bases, leaving 12 bases between them. The CDR3 totals 14 residues. This CDR3 reads CASSLVTGRDEQFF. In DNA form, the CDR3 reads TGTGCCAGCAGCTTGGTGACAGGGAGGGATGAGCAGTTCTTC.

CDR3 region: CASSQGGSNYGYTF. CDR3 DNA: TGTGCCAGCAGCCAGGGGGGGAGTAACTATGGCTACACCTTC. This chain uses TRBV7-9 with TRBJ1-2, with TRBD1 identical over 7 bases. This CDR3 is built from 14 residues. Germline V gives CDR1 SEHNR, CDR2 FQNEAQ (reference sequence). J lost 1 base, V lost 5 bases, and 4 bases had no gene match. The full variable domain, in which reference TRBV7-9 and TRBJ1-2 provide the parts outside the CDR3, is DTGVSQNPRHKITKRGQNVTFRCDPISEHNRLYWYRQTLGQGPEFLTYFQNEAQLEKSRLLSDRFSAERPKGSFSTLEIQRTEQGDSAMYLCASSQGGSNYGYTFGSGTRLTVV.

The genes are TRBV13 and TRBJ2-2; 8 nucleotides line up with TRBD1. The J segment lost 4 bases and the V segment lost 5 bases, leaving 9 bases of the junction unmatched. The germline CDR1 and CDR2 sequences are PRHDT and FYEKMQ (reference sequence). The length of the CDR3 is 16 residues. CDR3 amino acids: CASSRNRGTSTGELFF. The CDR3 DNA is TGTGCCAGCAGCCGTAACAGGGGGACGAGCACCGGGGAGCTGTTTTTT.

CDR3 coding DNA: TGCGCCAGCAGCCGGGTGGACAGGAGTAGCACAGATACGCAGTATTTT. Translating gives CASSRVDRSSTDTQYF. This chain links TRBV4-3 with TRBJ2-3; TRBD1 matches 7 bases. Germline V gene lookup returns CDR1 LGHNA and CDR2 YSLEER. Trimming removed 4 bases from V and 0 bases from J; junction bases left unmatched: 7. The CDR3 covers 16 residues.

This chain uses TRBV28 with TRBJ2-4, with TRBD2 matching 15 bases. The CDR3 is 20 amino acids. The junction had 11 bases not matched to a gene; V was cut back by 5 bases and J by 0 bases. CDR1 and CDR2 from the germline V gene are MDHEN and SYDVKM. The chain's CDR3 is CASSPSGLAGGPRAKNIQYF. The CDR3 DNA follows: TGTGCCAGCAGTCCATCGGGACTAGCGGGGGGACCAAGAGCCAAAAACATTCAGTACTTC.

The V and J genes are TRBV27 and TRBJ2-7, with TRBD1 matching 10 bases. The CDR3 spans 16 residues. Germline CDR1 reads MNHEY; CDR2 reads SMNVEV (reference sequence). Unmatched junction bases numbered 9, after V lost 4 bases and J lost 3 bases. The CDR3 DNA is TGTGCCAGCAGTTGGTCACCGACAGGGGGCAGCTACGAGCAGTACTTC. It codes for CASSWSPTGGSYEQYF.

This clone was counted between two and nine times. The chain has TRBV3-1 (or the pseudogene TRBV3-2) and TRBJ1-1, with D maybe TRBD1 (6 bases). The CDR3 covers 16 residues. Germline V CDR1 and CDR2: LGHDT, YNNKEL (reference sequence). Deletions cut 4 bases from V and 1 base from J, with 16 bases between. CDR3 sequence reads: CASSLWGLGGNTEAFF. The CDR3 coding sequence is TGTGCCAGCAGCCTCTGGGGTCTAGGGGGGAACACTGAAGCTTTCTTT.

This clone showed up just a few times. This rearrangement joins TRBV2 to TRBJ1-4; D is unresolved. The CDR3 covers 13 residues. Between the trimmed V and J ends, which lost 0 bases and 5 bases, there was a span of 4 bases. Germline values: CDR1 SNHLY, CDR2 FYNNEI. The CDR3 DNA sequence: TGTGCCAGCAGTGAAGCGGAGAATGAAAAACTGTTTTTT. Protein sequence: CASSEAENEKLFF.

The sample holds one count of this clone. This chain connects TRBV27 to TRBJ2-7; no firm D call. From germline, CDR1 is MNHEY and CDR2 SMNVEV (reference sequence). There are 15 residues in the CDR3. V dropped 5 bases and J dropped 4 bases, with 18 bases sitting between them. The CDR3 region has the DNA TGTGCCAGCAGTCTATTTCCAGGCAGGTTGTACGAGCAGTACTTC. This gives the protein CASSLFPGRLYEQYF.

This clone was counted once. The chain carries TRBV7-8 and TRBJ1-4; the D gene is possibly TRBD1 (5 bases). V was shortened by 2 bases and J by 0 bases, with 19 bases between the two germline ends. This CDR3 comprises 19 residues. CDR1 is SGHVS and CDR2 is FQNEAQ in the germline V gene. The CDR3 spells CASSLSAWGDPATNEKLFF. As DNA, the CDR3 is TGTGCCAGCAGCTTAAGTGCGTGGGGGGATCCCGCAACTAATGAAAAACTGTTTTTT. Using reference TRBV7-8 and TRBJ1-4 for the parts outside the CDR3, the full variable domain is GAGVSQSPRYKVAKRGQDVALRCDPISGHVSLFWYQQALGQGPEFLTYFQNEAQLDKSGLPSDRFFAERPEGSVSTLKIQRTQQEDSAVYLCASSLSAWGDPATNEKLFFGSGTQLSVL.

The chain links TRBV5-6 to TRBJ1-4; D is uncertain. Germline CDR1 is SGHDT and CDR2 is YYEEEE. V gave up 2 bases and J gave up 5 bases, with 13 bases separating them. The CDR3 runs to 15 residues. The CDR3 loop is CASSFGPTGNEKLFF. The CDR3, as DNA: TGTGCCAGCAGCTTCGGGCCGACGGGCAATGAAAAACTGTTTTTT.

This chain connects TRBV6-6 to TRBJ2-3, with TRBD1 matching 7 bases. Germline V lookup: CDR1 MNHNY, CDR2 SVGAGI (reference sequence). CDR3 length: 15 residues. After removal of 3 bases from V and 6 bases from J, the junction contained 9 bases not matched to a gene. CDR3 bases: TGTGCCAGCAGTTATAGTGGAGACAGGGTGGATACGCAGTATTTT. It translates to CASSYSGDRVDTQYF.

CDR3 protein: CASSVVGGSQQYF. The CDR3 DNA reads as TGTGCCAGCAGCGTAGTTGGGGGGAGCCAGCAGTACTTC. The gene calls are TRBV9 and TRBJ2-7; tentative D call: TRBD2 (6 bases). The CDR3 contains 13 residues. V was cut by 0 bases and J by 8 bases, with 12 bases left in between. CDR1 and CDR2 from the germline V gene are SGDLS and YYNGEE.

This chain uses TRBV19 with TRBJ1-5; D possibly corresponds to TRBD1 (5 bases). Germline CDR1 and CDR2: LNHDA and SQIVND (reference sequence). V lost 5 bases and J 1 base, leaving 9 bases between the germline ends. The CDR3 is 14 amino acids. The CDR3: CASSGGISNQPQHF. CDR3 DNA sequence: TGTGCCAGTAGTGGGGGAATAAGCAATCAGCCCCAGCATTTT.

This clone was detected once. The genes are TRBV6-5 and TRBJ2-6, with D perhaps matching TRBD1 (6 bases). The CDR3 spans 15 residues. Germline loops: CDR1 MNHEY, CDR2 SVGAGI. V was clipped by 5 bases and J by 1 base, with 9 bases between them. DNA for the CDR3: TGTGCCAGCAGTCTAGGGGGTTCTGGGGCCAACGTCCTGACTTTC. This sequence encodes CASSLGGSGANVLTF.

This chain joins TRBV16 and TRBJ2-1, with TRBD2 as a possible D gene (5 bases). The V end was cut by 0 bases, the J end by 9 bases, with 9 bases between. This CDR3 has 13 amino acids. CDR1 KGHSY and CDR2 FQNENV come from the germline V gene. In DNA, the CDR3 is TGTGCCAGCAGCCAATCCGGGGTCGGTGAGCAGTTCTTC. Its translation is CASSQSGVGEQFF. Variable domain in full (rest from reference TRBV16 and TRBJ2-1): GEEVAQTPKHLVRGEGQKAKLYCAPIKGHSYVFWYQQVLKNEFKFLISFQNENVFDETGMPKERFSAKCLPNSPCSLEIQATKLEDSAVYFCASSQSGVGEQFFGPGTRLTVL.

Sample share makes this clone medium-sized. The V call is TRBV6-5, the J call TRBJ1-1; weak D call: TRBD1 (5 bases). V was shortened by 0 bases and J by 1 base, with 12 bases between the two germline ends. Germline loops: CDR1 MNHEY, CDR2 SVGAGI. This CDR3 has 16 residues. DNA for the CDR3: TGTGCCAGCAGTTACTCGAAGGGGCAGGGGAACACTGAAGCTTTCTTT. It translates to CASSYSKGQGNTEAFF.

This chain joins TRBV9 and TRBJ1-1; a weak D match, TRBD1 (5 bases). Germline V CDR1 and CDR2: SGDLS, YYNGEE. The CDR3 length is 15 residues. V dropped 2 bases and J dropped 0 bases, with 11 bases sitting between them. The CDR3 region has the DNA TGTGCCAGCAGCGTTGGGGGTGGGGTGAACACTGAAGCTTTCTTT. This sequence encodes CASSVGGGVNTEAFF.

V and J are TRBV24-1 and TRBJ2-5, with D perhaps TRBD2 (5 bases). CDR1 and CDR2 (germline): KGHDR, SFDVKD. This CDR3 has 17 residues. V was cut by 4 bases and J by 1 base, with 18 bases left in between. Here the CDR3 DNA reads TGTGCCACCAGTGACCCCAGGCCGGACTCTCTCCAAGAGACCCAGTACTTC. Its protein is CATSDPRPDSLQETQYF.

The chain combines TRBV2 with TRBJ1-4; D might be TRBD1 (5 bases). Trimming took off 6 bases at V and 8 bases at J, with 10 bases between the two ends. This CDR3 is built from 12 residues. CDR1 is SNHLY, CDR2 FYNNEI, per germline. CDR3 sequence (DNA): TGTGCCAGCAGAGGGGAACACGAAAAACTGTTTTTT. Translated, it gives CASRGEHEKLFF.

The chain has TRBV4-1 and TRBJ1-5; D might be TRBD1 (6 bases). The V gene's germline CDR1 is MGHRA and CDR2 YSYEKL. The CDR3 contains 15 residues. V lost 4 bases and J lost 1, with 11 bases in between. The CDR3, as DNA: TGCGCCAGCAGCCTGGTTGGGGGCAGCAATCAGCCCCAGCATTTT. Residues: CASSLVGGSNQPQHF.

J is TRBJ2-1 and V is TRBV14; 10 bases are shared with TRBD1. CDR3 length: 13 amino acids. CDR1 and CDR2 from the germline V gene are SGHDN and FVKESK. J was trimmed by 16 bases and V by 4 bases; bases with no gene match: 10. CDR3 sequence: CASSPYRDRGEFF. DNA for the CDR3: TGTGCCAGCAGCCCTTACCGGGACAGGGGAGAATTCTTC.